Below, 8 T cell receptor beta chains from the same sample are listed, as sequenced in a study of blood T cell repertoires in COVID-19. Profiling relied on immunoSEQ multiplex PCR, and the TCRdb table lists in-frame clones only, not all of them. In the table there are around 100,000 clones, around 87% of which are singletons. Sequenced sample: peripheral blood. The receptors stem from a human donor in a cohort sampled during active COVID-19.

The chain links TRBV12-5 to TRBJ2-2, with 12 positions matching TRBD2. Trimming at V came to 6 bases and at J to 9 bases, leaving 2 bases not matched to a gene. CDR1 is LGHNT, CDR2 FRNRAP, per germline. The CDR3 covers 13 residues. This CDR3 reads CASGLAGGWELFF. Here the CDR3 DNA reads TGTGCTAGTGGACTAGCGGGAGGATGGGAGCTGTTTTTT.

This rearrangement joins TRBV7-9 to TRBJ2-7, with 14 bases identical to TRBD2. This CDR3 has 17 amino acids. Germline CDR1 reads SEHNR; CDR2 reads FQNEAQ (reference sequence). V gave up 3 bases and J gave up 2 bases; unmatched junction bases: 6. In DNA, the CDR3 is TGTGCCAGCAGCTTGTGGCGGACTAGCGGGAGGACCTACGAGCAGTACTTC. Protein product: CASSLWRTSGRTYEQYF.

The CDR3 nucleotides read TGTGCCATCAGAGGACTAGACGTCACCGGGGAGCTGTTTTTT. It translates to CAIRGLDVTGELFF. This chain uses TRBV10-3 with TRBJ2-2, with 7 positions matching TRBD2. This CDR3 is built from 14 residues. Germline V CDR1 and CDR2: ENHRY, SYGVKD. The ends lost 6 bases at V and 4 bases at J; junction bases unmatched: 5.

The chain couples TRBV10-3 to TRBJ2-5; 14 bases agree with TRBD2. V lost 0 bases, J lost 5 bases, and 8 bases stayed unmatched. The germline V gene has CDR1 ENHRY and CDR2 SYGVKD. The CDR3 has 18 residues. The CDR3 is CAISESPGLAGVHETQYF. CDR3 sequence (DNA): TGTGCCATCAGTGAGTCCCCGGGACTAGCGGGAGTACATGAGACCCAGTACTTC.

This clone was seen a handful of times. This chain links TRBV27 with TRBJ2-3, with a weak D call TRBD1 (5 bases). Germline V gene sequence: CDR1 MNHEY, CDR2 SMNVEV (reference sequence). CDR3 length: 12 residues. The germline V and J ends were trimmed by 3 bases and 4 bases, with 5 bases remaining between them. The CDR3 DNA sequence: TGTGCCAGCAGTTTGACAGCAGATACGCAGTATTTT. Translated, it gives CASSLTADTQYF.

This chain uses TRBV7-2 with TRBJ2-2; D unclear. Deletions cut 1 base from V and 6 bases from J, with 12 bases between. The CDR3 totals 15 residues. Germline V gene lookup returns CDR1 SGHTA and CDR2 FQGNSA. The DNA of the CDR3 is TGTGCCAGCAGCTTAGAAATAACATTATCCGGGGAGCTGTTTTTT. It encodes CASSLEITLSGELFF.

This rearrangement joins TRBV9 to TRBJ2-7, with a weak D call TRBD2 (5 bases). The germline V gene has CDR1 SGDLS and CDR2 YYNGEE. This CDR3 has 14 amino acids. Trimming took off 1 base at V and 0 bases at J, with 8 bases between the two ends. The CDR3 DNA reads as TGTGCCAGCAGCGTAACGGGGAGCTCCTACGAGCAGTACTTC. This codes for CASSVTGSSYEQYF.

This chain joins TRBV3-1 (or the pseudogene TRBV3-2) and TRBJ2-7, with 8 bases identical to TRBD2. CDR1 and CDR2 from the germline V gene are LGHDT and YNNKEL (reference sequence). The CDR3 runs to 17 residues. Losses at the gene ends were 3 bases for V and 5 bases for J; bases not matched to a gene: 15. CDR3 amino acids: CASSHKPGLVKGDEQYF. The CDR3 DNA sequence: TGTGCCAGCAGCCACAAACCGGGACTAGTTAAAGGTGACGAGCAGTACTTC.